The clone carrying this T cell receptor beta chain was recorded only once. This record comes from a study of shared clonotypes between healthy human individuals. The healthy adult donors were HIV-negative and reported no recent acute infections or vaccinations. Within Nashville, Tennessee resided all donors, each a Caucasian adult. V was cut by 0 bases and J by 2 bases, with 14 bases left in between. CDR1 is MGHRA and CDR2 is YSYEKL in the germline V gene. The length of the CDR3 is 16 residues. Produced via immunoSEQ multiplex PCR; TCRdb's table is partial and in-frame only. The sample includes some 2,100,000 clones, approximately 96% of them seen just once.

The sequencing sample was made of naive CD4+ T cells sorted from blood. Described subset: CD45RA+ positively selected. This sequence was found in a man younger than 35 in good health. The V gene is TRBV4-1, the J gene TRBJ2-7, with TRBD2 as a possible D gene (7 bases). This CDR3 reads CASSQDDAGAPYEQYF. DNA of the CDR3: TGCGCCAGCAGCCAAGACGACGCGGGGGCCCCCTACGAGCAGTACTTC.